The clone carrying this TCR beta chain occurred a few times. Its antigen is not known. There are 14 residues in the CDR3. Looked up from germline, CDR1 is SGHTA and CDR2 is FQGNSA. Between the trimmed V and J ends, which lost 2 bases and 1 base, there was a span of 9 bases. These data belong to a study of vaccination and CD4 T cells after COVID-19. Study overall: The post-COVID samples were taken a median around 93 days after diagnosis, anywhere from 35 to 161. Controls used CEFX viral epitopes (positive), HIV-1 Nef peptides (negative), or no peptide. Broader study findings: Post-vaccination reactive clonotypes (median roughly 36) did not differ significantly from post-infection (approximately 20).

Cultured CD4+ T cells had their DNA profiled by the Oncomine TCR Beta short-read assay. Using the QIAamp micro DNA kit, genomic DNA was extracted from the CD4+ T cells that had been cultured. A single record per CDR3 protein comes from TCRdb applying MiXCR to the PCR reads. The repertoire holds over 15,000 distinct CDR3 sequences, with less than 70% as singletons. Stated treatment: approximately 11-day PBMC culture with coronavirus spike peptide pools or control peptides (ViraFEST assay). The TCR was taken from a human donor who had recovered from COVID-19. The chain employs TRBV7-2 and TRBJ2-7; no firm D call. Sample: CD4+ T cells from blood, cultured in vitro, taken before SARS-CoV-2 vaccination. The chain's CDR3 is CASSLRRTSYEQYF. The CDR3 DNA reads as TGTGCCAGCAGCTTACGACGCACTTCCTACGAGCAGTACTTC.